The 30 T cell receptor beta chains given below trace back to one sample, sequenced in a study of blood T cells in healthy people across ages. Combining a sample-barcoded 5' primer with a J-beta primer mix, a second PCR ran for about 7 to 11 cycles. TCRdb called the 5' RACE reads again in MiXCR, with one record for every CDR3 protein. The sample lists hundreds of thousands of distinct CDR3 sequences; about 34% were seen once. Sequencing was carried out using blood. The receptor set was obtained from an elderly woman in good health.

This chain connects TRBV7-9 to TRBJ1-3; D remains ambiguous. This CDR3 spans 12 amino acids. V was trimmed by 5 bases and J by 8 bases, leaving 10 bases between them. In germline, CDR1 is SEHNR, CDR2 FQNEAQ (reference sequence). As DNA, the CDR3 is TGTGCCAGCAGCAGACTCGCGTACACCATATATTTT. It translates to CASSRLAYTIYF.

This chain connects TRBV28 to TRBJ2-5, with 9 bases lining up with TRBD2. V dropped 5 bases and J dropped 13; count of bases not matched to a gene: 11. Germline V lookup: CDR1 MDHEN, CDR2 SYDVKM. CDR3 length: 13 amino acids. The DNA for the CDR3 is TGTGCCAGCAGTCCCCCAGGCGGGAGGGCACTGTACTTC. Its translation is CASSPPGGRALYF. The complete variable domain, with remaining parts taken from reference TRBV28 and TRBJ2-5, reads DVKVTQSSRYLVKRTGEKVFLECVQDMDHENMFWYRQDPGLGLRLIYFSYDVKMKEKGDIPEGYSVSREKKERFSLILESASTNQTSMYLCASSPPGGRALYFGPGTRLLVL.

This clonotype was seen more than once but under ten times. The V call is TRBV5-1, the J call TRBJ2-3; D is possibly TRBD1 or TRBD2 (5 bases each). V lost 5 bases and J lost 3, with 16 bases in between. Germline loops: CDR1 SGHRS, CDR2 YFSETQ. This CDR3 has 15 residues. The CDR3 sequence: CASRRTGTETDTQYF. CDR3 nucleotides: TGCGCCAGCAGACGCACCGGGACCGAGACAGATACGCAGTATTTT.

The V gene is TRBV2, the J gene TRBJ1-1; 8 positions agree with TRBD1. V trimming: 4 bases; J trimming: 5 bases; junction bases outside the gene matches: 3. CDR1 SNHLY and CDR2 FYNNEI come from the germline V gene. The CDR3 consists of 13 residues. DNA of the CDR3: TGTGCCAGCAGTGGACAGGGGAGAACTGAAGCTTTCTTT. It is translated as CASSGQGRTEAFF.

This clonotype was detected many times. The chain has TRBV20-1 and TRBJ2-7; perhaps TRBD2 as D (5 bases). Trimming shortened V by 5 bases and J by 5 bases, and 16 bases separated the two germline ends. The CDR3 is made up of 13 amino acids. Germline assignment: CDR1 DFQATT and CDR2 SNEGSKA (reference sequence). CDR3 DNA: TGCAGTGCTGAACCTGGGCTTAGCGACGAGCAGTACTTC. Residues: CSAEPGLSDEQYF.

V and J are TRBV7-2 and TRBJ1-6; 9 positions agree with TRBD1. Per germline, CDR1 SGHTA and CDR2 FQGNSA. Losses at the gene ends were 3 bases for V and 9 bases for J; bases not matched to a gene: 12. CDR3 size: 17 residues. The CDR3 sequence: CASSLPPTGTGLSPLHF. Written as DNA, the CDR3 is TGTGCCAGCAGCTTGCCTCCAACCGGGACAGGGCTTTCACCCCTCCACTTT.

This clonotype was detected ten times or more. The chain is built from TRBV5-5 and TRBJ2-7, with 9 nucleotides matching TRBD1. The length of the CDR3 is 16 residues. V trimming: 0 bases; J trimming: 5 bases; junction bases outside the gene matches: 9. Germline V lookup: CDR1 SGHKS, CDR2 YYEKEE (reference sequence). CDR3: CASSLGSRDRVDEQYF. CDR3 nucleotides: TGTGCCAGCAGCTTGGGATCCCGGGACAGGGTCGACGAGCAGTACTTC.

This clonotype was recorded many times. V gene TRBV20-1 combines with J gene TRBJ1-5; a weak D match, TRBD1 (5 bases). Between the trimmed V and J ends, which lost 2 bases and 4 bases, there was a span of 9 bases. The CDR3 spans 13 residues. Looked up from germline, CDR1 is DFQATT and CDR2 is SNEGSKA (reference sequence). CDR3 nucleotide sequence: TGCAGTGCTAGACGGACACTTAATCAGCCCCAGCATTTT. This sequence encodes CSARRTLNQPQHF.

This clonotype was observed at least ten times. J is TRBJ2-7 and V is TRBV7-9; the D gene is possibly TRBD1 (6 bases). The V and J ends lost 3 bases and 2 bases respectively, with 14 bases between them. The CDR3 has 15 amino acids. The germline CDR1 and CDR2 sequences are SEHNR and FQNEAQ (reference sequence). CDR3 loop: CASSFSGAGAYEQYF. The DNA of the CDR3 is TGTGCCAGCAGCTTTTCCGGGGCAGGGGCCTACGAGCAGTACTTC.

The chain recombines TRBV5-4 with TRBJ1-1; D is uncertain. The length of the CDR3 is 14 residues. CDR1 and CDR2 (germline): SGHNT, YYREEE (reference sequence). Trimming shortened V by 3 bases and J by 1 base, and 10 bases separated the two germline ends. The CDR3 DNA is TGTGCCAGCAGCTGGATTACAGCGAACACTGAAGCTTTCTTT. This codes for CASSWITANTEAFF.

This clonotype was seen ten or more times. The chain joins TRBV20-1 to TRBJ2-3, with D perhaps given as TRBD1 or TRBD2 (5 bases each). Trimming left V 4 bases short and J 0 bases short, with 8 bases between. Germline CDR1 DFQATT, CDR2 SNEGSKA (reference sequence). The CDR3 contains 13 residues. CDR3 in DNA: TGCAGTGCTACCTGGGACAGCACAGATACGCAGTATTTT. This encodes CSATWDSTDTQYF.

V usage is TRBV15 and J usage is TRBJ1-5; tentatively, D is TRBD1 (5 bases). This CDR3 is 15 amino acids long. V was pared by 3 bases and J by 5 bases, with 14 bases between. Germline V gene sequence: CDR1 LNHNV, CDR2 YYDKDF (reference sequence). CDR3 sequence reads: CATSSGRDGDQPQHF. As DNA, the CDR3 is TGTGCCACCAGCAGCGGCCGGGACGGGGATCAGCCCCAGCATTTT.

The table lists this clonotype with many counts. V usage is TRBV4-3 and J usage is TRBJ2-1, with D perhaps matching TRBD2 (5 bases). This CDR3 has 13 amino acids. Germline V CDR1 and CDR2: LGHNA, YSLEER. V gave up 2 bases and J gave up 8 bases, with 10 bases separating them. Written as DNA, the CDR3 is TGCGCCAGCAGCCAAACCCTAGCTGATGAGCAGTTCTTC. Its translation: CASSQTLADEQFF.

This clonotype was found many times. The V gene is TRBV20-1, the J gene TRBJ2-7, with D possibly TRBD2 on 6 matching bases. Germline lookup yields CDR1 DFQATT and CDR2 SNEGSKA (reference sequence). This CDR3 has 15 amino acids. Trimming removed 6 bases from V and 0 bases from J, with 18 bases in between. The CDR3 DNA is TGCAGTGCGATTATACCGGGACTGAGCTCCTACGAGCAGTACTTC. Encoded protein: CSAIIPGLSSYEQYF.

This clonotype was counted many times. The chain joins TRBV3-1 to TRBJ2-1; D assignment may be TRBD1 or TRBD2 (5 bases each). Trimming left V 5 bases short and J 7 bases short, with 12 bases between. The CDR3 runs to 13 residues. The germline gives CDR1 LGHDT, CDR2 YNNKEL (reference sequence). The CDR3 DNA follows: TGTGCCAGCAGCAGGGGCCGAGGGAATGAGCAGTTCTTC. As protein: CASSRGRGNEQFF.

In its sample, this clonotype was seen many times. This chain uses TRBV5-1 with TRBJ2-5, with 11 bases that match TRBD2. Germline lookup yields CDR1 SGHRS and CDR2 YFSETQ. Losses at the gene ends were 1 base for V and 1 base for J; bases not matched to a gene: 3. The CDR3 has 16 amino acids. CDR3: CASSLKGTSGQETQYF. The CDR3 bases are TGCGCCAGCAGCTTGAAGGGGACTAGCGGCCAAGAGACCCAGTACTTC.

This clonotype was detected ten times or more. The chain links TRBV7-3 to TRBJ1-1; no clear D gene. From germline, CDR1 is SGHTA and CDR2 FQGTGA. This CDR3 has 14 amino acids. V was trimmed by 5 bases and J by 6 bases, leaving 16 bases between them. The CDR3 region has the DNA TGTGCCAGCAGCCCTACCCACCGGAGTGCTGAAGCTTTCTTT. Its protein is CASSPTHRSAEAFF.

In the case of this clonotype: A read error may explain this, as a much larger clone is one base away. The chain joins TRBV3-1 to TRBJ2-7; tentative D call: TRBD2 (7 bases). CDR3 length: 14 amino acids. Germline loops: CDR1 LGHDT, CDR2 YNNKEL (reference sequence). In DNA, the CDR3 is TGTGCCAGCAACCAAGGGGGAGGGTACTACGAGCAGTACTTC. This encodes CASNQGGGYYEQYF.

This clonotype was detected many times. The rearrangement joins TRBV13 to TRBJ2-7; 10 bases map to TRBD1. The junction had 5 bases not matched to a gene; V was cut back by 4 bases and J by 2 bases. Germline V gene data show CDR1 as PRHDT and CDR2 as FYEKMQ (reference sequence). This CDR3 is 15 amino acids long. CDR3 sequence (DNA): TGTGCCAGCAGCTCCAGACAGGGGGCTCCCTACGAGCAGTACTTC. This codes for CASSSRQGAPYEQYF.

Many counts were recorded for this clonotype. A read error may produce the germline difference seen at one junction end. The J gene is TRBJ1-2, the V gene TRBV6-5, with TRBD1 matching over 8 bases. Germline loops: CDR1 MNHEY, CDR2 SVGAGI. The CDR3 consists of 14 residues. CDR3 in amino acids: CASSWDRSGYGCTF. The CDR3 DNA sequence: TGTGCCAGCAGTTGGGACAGGTCCGGCTATGGCTGCACCTTC.

This clonotype was observed at least ten times. One base away lies a much larger clone, so this may be a sequencing read error. The chain links TRBV7-2 to TRBJ2-1; D remains ambiguous. The CDR3 has 15 residues. V lost 1 base to trimming and J lost 7 bases, with 14 bases between them. Germline CDR1 is SGHTA and CDR2 is FQGNSA. The CDR3 protein is CASSLGGLNWNEQFF. CDR3 DNA: TGTGCCAGCAGCTTAGGGGGTTTAAACTGGAATGAGCAGTTCTTC.

Ten or more counts support this clonotype. The V and J genes are TRBV6-2 or TRBV6-3 and TRBJ2-4; D remains unclear. The V gene lost 7 bases and the J gene lost 2 bases, with 9 bases spanning the gap. This CDR3 is built from 13 residues. Germline V gene sequence: CDR1 MNHEY, CDR2 SVGEGT. In DNA form, the CDR3 reads TGTGCCAGCAAGGAGACCCCCAAAAACATTCAGTACTTC. Amino acids: CASKETPKNIQYF.

This clonotype was detected many times. The CDR3 spells CATSFVTDTQYF. In DNA, the CDR3 is TGTGCCACCAGCTTTGTCACAGATACGCAGTATTTT. This chain uses TRBV15 with TRBJ2-3; D gene ambiguous. V lost 5 bases to trimming and J lost 2 bases, with 5 bases between them. Per the germline V gene, CDR1 is LNHNV and CDR2 is YYDKDF (reference sequence). This CDR3 has 12 amino acids. Filled out from reference TRBV15 and TRBJ2-3, the complete variable domain reads DAMVIQNPRYQVTQFGKPVTLSCSQTLNHNVMYWYQQKSSQAPKLLFHYYDKDFNNEADTPDNFQSRRPNTSFCFLDIRSPGLGDTAMYLCATSFVTDTQYFGPGTRLTVL.

V gene TRBV6-6 combines with J gene TRBJ2-7; 9 nucleotides line up with TRBD1. The V gene's germline CDR1 is MNHNY and CDR2 SVGAGI (reference sequence). CDR3 length equals 15 residues. J was trimmed by 4 bases and V by 2 bases; bases with no gene match: 6. The CDR3 is CASSYQAGQGYEQYF. Here the CDR3 DNA reads TGTGCCAGCAGTTACCAAGCGGGACAGGGATACGAGCAGTACTTC.

Many counts were recorded for this clonotype. V gene TRBV24-1 combines with J gene TRBJ2-5; D possibly uses TRBD1 or TRBD2 (5 bases each). The CDR3 runs 14 residues. CDR1 and CDR2 (germline): KGHDR, SFDVKD. V was pared by 4 bases and J by 1 base, with 9 bases between. CDR3 in amino acids: CATSDPGPQETQYF. Written as DNA, the CDR3 is TGTGCCACCAGTGACCCGGGACCCCAAGAGACCCAGTACTTC.

The chain uses TRBV7-3 and TRBJ2-4; TRBD2 matches at 16 bases. V lost 8 bases and J lost 13; bases outside the gene matches: 17. The CDR3 length is 17 residues. Germline-derived CDR1 and CDR2 are SGHTA and FQGTGA. Here the CDR3 DNA reads TGTGCCAGCGGCCCGTCGGGACTAGCGGGGGGGAACAATGAGCAGTACTTC. This gives the protein CASGPSGLAGGNNEQYF.

The chain is built from TRBV7-3 and TRBJ1-4; D perhaps matches TRBD1 (5 bases). Trimming removed 4 bases from V and 3 bases from J, with 6 bases in between. The V gene's germline CDR1 is SGHTA and CDR2 FQGTGA. This CDR3 spans 13 amino acids. The CDR3 loop is CASSWGPNEKLFF. The CDR3 coding sequence is TGTGCCAGCAGCTGGGGACCTAATGAAAAACTGTTTTTT. The full variable domain, completed using reference TRBV7-3 and TRBJ1-4, is GAGVSQTPSNKVTEKGKYVELRCDPISGHTALYWYRQSLGQGPEFLIYFQGTGAADDSGLPNDRFFAVRPEGSVSTLKIQRTERGDSAVYLCASSWGPNEKLFFGSGTQLSVL.

This clonotype was recorded many times. The chain joins TRBV29-1 to TRBJ2-3; TRBD1 is a possible D gene (5 bases). CDR3 size: 11 residues. Germline V gene data show CDR1 as SQVTM and CDR2 as ANQGSEA. V was trimmed by 6 bases and J by 6 bases, leaving 10 bases between them. CDR3 nucleotides: TGCAGCGTGGCCCACAGGGATACGCAGTATTTT. It is translated as CSVAHRDTQYF.

The CDR3 sequence is CASRASPLNRNNEQYF. CDR3 nucleotide sequence: TGCGCCAGCAGGGCCAGCCCACTAAATAGGAACAATGAGCAGTACTTC. The chain employs TRBV5-1 and TRBJ2-7; D remains ambiguous. The germline V gene encodes CDR1 SGHRS and CDR2 YFSETQ. This CDR3 is built from 16 residues. The V end lost 5 bases, the J end lost 7 bases, and 25 bases lay between the germline ends.

There are a few counts of this clonotype. This may come from a read error, since a much larger clone is one base off. The chain joins TRBV5-1 to TRBJ2-1; 8 bases line up with TRBD2. The better agreement between TRBJ2-7 and the DNA end casts doubt on the J call. Germline CDR1 and CDR2: SGHRS and YFSETQ. The CDR3 contains 17 residues. The CDR3 sequence is CASSFGGAIGSYNEQYF. The CDR3 nucleotides are TGCGCCAGCAGCTTCGGGGGGGCAATAGGCTCCTACAATGAGCAGTACTTC.